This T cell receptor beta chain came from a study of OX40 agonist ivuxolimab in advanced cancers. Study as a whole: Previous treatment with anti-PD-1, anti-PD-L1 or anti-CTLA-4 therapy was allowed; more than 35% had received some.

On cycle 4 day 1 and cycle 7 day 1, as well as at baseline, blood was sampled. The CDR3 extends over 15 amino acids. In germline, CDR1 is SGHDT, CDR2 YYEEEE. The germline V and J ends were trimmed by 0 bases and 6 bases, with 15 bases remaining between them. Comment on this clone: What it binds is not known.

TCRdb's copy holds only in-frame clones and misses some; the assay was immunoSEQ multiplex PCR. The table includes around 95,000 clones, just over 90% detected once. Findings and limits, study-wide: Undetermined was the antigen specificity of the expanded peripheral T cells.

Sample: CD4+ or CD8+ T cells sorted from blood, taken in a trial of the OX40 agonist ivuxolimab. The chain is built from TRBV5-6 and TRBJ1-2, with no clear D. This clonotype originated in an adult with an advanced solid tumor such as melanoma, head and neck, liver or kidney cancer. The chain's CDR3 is CASSLVGRAADGYTF. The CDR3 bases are TGTGCCAGCAGCTTGGTGGGGAGGGCGGCGGATGGCTACACCTTC.